These 14 T cell receptor beta chains originate from one sample sequenced in a study of T-cell memory formation after mild COVID-19. TCRdb reanalysed the 5' RACE reads using MiXCR and keeps one entry per CDR3 protein. This repertoire shows 190,000 or so distinct CDR3 sequences, 10% to 13% found once; its top ten account for 3%. Sample: PBMCs or a T cell subset sorted from them (not recorded which). The receptors stem from a man in his late teens or twenties who had mild COVID-19 (a few samples of this study predate the infection). Cell type and time point are not known.

About this clonotype: One junction end does not reproduce the germline sequence, and a read error may be involved. The chain is built from TRBV24-1 and TRBJ2-5; possibly TRBD1 for D (6 bases). The CDR3 length is 13 residues. Germline-derived CDR1 and CDR2 are KGHDR and SFDVKD. CDR3 DNA: TGTGCCACCAGTGATTGGACAGCAGAGTCCCAGTACTTC. This translates into CATSDWTAESQYF.

This clonotype appeared a few times. V gene TRBV7-2 combines with J gene TRBJ1-1; 9 nucleotides line up with TRBD1. From germline, CDR1 is SGHTA and CDR2 FQGNSA. J lost 4 bases, V lost 3 bases, and 3 bases had no gene match. The CDR3 spans 14 residues. CDR3 sequence: CASSFDRGATEAFF. The CDR3 DNA follows: TGTGCCAGCAGCTTCGACAGGGGGGCCACTGAAGCTTTCTTT.

The chain employs TRBV5-1 and TRBJ2-5; the D gene is possibly TRBD2 (6 bases). The CDR3 runs to 16 residues. With 7 bases removed from V and 5 bases from J, the gap between germline ends came to 24 bases. CDR1 SGHRS and CDR2 YFSETQ come from the germline V gene. As DNA, the CDR3 is TGCGCCAGCCTCCCTGGAAGGGACTTGTCAACGGAGACCCAGTACTTC. Translation gives CASLPGRDLSTETQYF. The full variable domain, rest sourced from reference TRBV5-1 and TRBJ2-5, is KAGVTQTPRYLIKTRGQQVTLSCSPISGHRSVSWYQQTPGQGLQFLFEYFSETQRNKGNFPGRFSGRQFSNSRSEMNVSTLELGDSALYLCASLPGRDLSTETQYFGPGTRLLVL.

This clonotype came up a few times. The CDR3 protein is CASSPGTGVWTTEAFF. The CDR3 DNA follows: TGTGCCAGCAGCCCTGGGACAGGGGTGTGGACCACTGAAGCTTTCTTT. The chain combines TRBV3-1 with TRBJ1-1; TRBD1 aligns across 10 bases. This CDR3 region has 16 residues. Losses at the gene ends were 4 bases for V and 4 bases for J; bases not matched to a gene: 9. The germline CDR1 and CDR2 sequences are LGHDT and YNNKEL (reference sequence).

This clonotype was seen ten or more times. The chain has TRBV7-2 and TRBJ2-7; 7 nucleotides align to TRBD1. The length of the CDR3 is 15 residues. Trimming removed 5 bases from V and 3 bases from J; junction bases left unmatched: 10. Germline CDR1 reads SGHTA; CDR2 reads FQGNSA. This chain's CDR3 is CASSTTRQGNYEQYF. The CDR3 DNA sequence: TGTGCCAGCAGCACGACCCGACAGGGAAACTACGAGCAGTACTTC.

This chain connects TRBV6-5 to TRBJ2-3; 9 nucleotides line up with TRBD1. Per the germline V gene, CDR1 is MNHEY and CDR2 is SVGAGI. The junction had 9 bases not matched to a gene; V was cut back by 4 bases and J by 7 bases. This CDR3 is 15 amino acids long. The CDR3 DNA is TGTGCCAGCAGTTTACAGGGGGCTTCACCGCATACGCAGTATTTT. Amino acid sequence: CASSLQGASPHTQYF.

This clonotype turned up a few times. The chain carries TRBV7-2 and TRBJ1-6; D is unclear. The CDR3 extends over 13 amino acids. CDR1 is SGHTA, CDR2 FQGNSA, per germline. V shed 5 bases and J shed 8 bases, with 10 bases lying between them. CDR3 sequence (DNA): TGTGCCAGCAGCCCGAGAGTAGATTCACCCCTCCACTTT. Translation: CASSPRVDSPLHF. The full variable domain, its missing parts supplied by reference TRBV7-2 and TRBJ1-6, is GAGVSQSPSNKVTEKGKDVELRCDPISGHTALYWYRQSLGQGLEFLIYFQGNSAPDKSGLPSDRFSAERTGGSVSTLTIQRTQQEDSAVYLCASSPRVDSPLHFGNGTRLTVT.

This clonotype was seen more than once but under ten times. The rearrangement links TRBV7-2 to TRBJ1-6; maybe TRBD1 (6 bases). CDR3 length: 16 residues. Looked up from germline, CDR1 is SGHTA and CDR2 is FQGNSA. Trimming took off 5 bases at V and 0 bases at J, with 11 bases between the two ends. The CDR3: CASSDQGSSYNSPLHF. The CDR3 DNA reads TGTGCCAGCAGCGATCAGGGGAGCTCCTATAATTCACCCCTCCACTTT.

The rearrangement links TRBV7-9 to TRBJ1-6, with 8 bases matching TRBD1. The CDR3 extends over 13 amino acids. V lost 6 bases to trimming and J lost 7 bases; unmatched junction nucleotides: 2. Germline CDR1 is SEHNR and CDR2 is FQNEAQ (reference sequence). CDR3 residues: CASSGTGNSPLHF. The CDR3 nucleotides are TGTGCCAGCAGTGGGACAGGCAATTCACCCCTCCACTTT.

The chain carries TRBV7-2 and TRBJ2-3; D gene ambiguous. Trimming shortened V by 6 bases and J by 2 bases, and 15 bases separated the two germline ends. CDR1 SGHTA and CDR2 FQGNSA come from the germline V gene. The CDR3 has 15 amino acids. The CDR3 region has the DNA TGTGCCAGCAGTAGGACCCTGGTCGTCACAGATACGCAGTATTTT. Its protein is CASSRTLVVTDTQYF.

The table lists this clonotype with a few counts. This rearrangement joins TRBV20-1 to TRBJ2-3, with 10 bases aligning to TRBD1. The CDR3 contains 14 residues. The germline gives CDR1 DFQATT, CDR2 SNEGSKA (reference sequence). J was trimmed by 4 bases and V by 4 bases; bases with no gene match: 5. This CDR3 is CSAIDRGRADTQYF. CDR3 DNA sequence: TGCAGTGCTATTGACAGGGGGCGAGCAGATACGCAGTATTTT.

The rearrangement uses TRBV29-1 and TRBJ2-7; no reliable D call. Germline V gives CDR1 SQVTM, CDR2 ANQGSEA. V lost 4 bases to trimming and J lost 10 bases, with 11 bases between them. There are 10 residues in the CDR3. CDR3 in amino acids: CSVGEVQQYF. The DNA for the CDR3 is TGCAGCGTTGGAGAGGTACAACAGTACTTC.

This clonotype was found a few times. This sequence joins TRBV7-8 and TRBJ2-3; 10 bases agree with TRBD2. The CDR3 runs to 16 residues. The germline CDR1 and CDR2 sequences are SGHVS and FQNEAQ. V dropped 1 base and J dropped 2; count of bases not matched to a gene: 3. CDR3 sequence (DNA): TGTGCCAGCAGCTTAGAACTAGCGGGATCCACAGATACGCAGTATTTT. Encoded protein: CASSLELAGSTDTQYF.

This clonotype has at least ten counts. The rearrangement joins TRBV5-8 to TRBJ2-1, with D hard to call. The V gene lost 2 bases and the J gene lost 15 bases, with 15 bases spanning the gap. The CDR3 sequence is 12 residues long. CDR1 and CDR2 (germline): SGHTS, YDEGEE. This CDR3 reads CASSLLLSGAFF. The CDR3 DNA is TGTGCCAGCAGCTTACTTCTATCCGGAGCGTTCTTC.